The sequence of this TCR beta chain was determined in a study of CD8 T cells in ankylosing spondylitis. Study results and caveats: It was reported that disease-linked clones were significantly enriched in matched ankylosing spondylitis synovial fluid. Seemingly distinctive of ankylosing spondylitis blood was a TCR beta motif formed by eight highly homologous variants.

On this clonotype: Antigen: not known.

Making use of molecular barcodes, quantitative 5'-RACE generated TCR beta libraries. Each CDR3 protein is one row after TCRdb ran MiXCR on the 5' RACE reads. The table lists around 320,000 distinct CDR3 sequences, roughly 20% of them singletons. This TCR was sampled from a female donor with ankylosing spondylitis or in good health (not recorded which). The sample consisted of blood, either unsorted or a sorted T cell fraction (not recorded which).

In DNA, the CDR3 is TGTGCCAGCAGAACGCCGGTGGGGGAGAACGAGCAGTACTTC. It is translated as CASRTPVGENEQYF. The chain has TRBV28 and TRBJ2-7; D is possibly TRBD1 or TRBD2 (5 bases each). Germline assignment: CDR1 MDHEN and CDR2 SYDVKM. CDR3 length equals 14 residues. The V gene lost 6 bases and the J gene lost 5 bases, with 17 bases spanning the gap.